This entry lists 14 T cell receptor beta chains sequenced from one sample in a study of blood T cells in healthy people across ages. A sample-barcoded 5' primer and a J-beta primer mix were used in a second PCR of roughly 7 to 12 cycles. TCRdb reprocessed the 5' RACE reads with MiXCR, giving one entry per CDR3 protein. Of about 840,000 distinct CDR3 sequences listed, about 29% are singletons. The sample also formed part of further work on T cells of mothers and their children.

The sample consisted of blood. These receptors all come from a woman in her thirties or forties in good health.

This chain links TRBV29-1 with TRBJ2-4; D gene uncertain. Germline V gene data show CDR1 as SQVTM and CDR2 as ANQGSEA. The length of the CDR3 is 11 residues. The V and J ends lost 4 bases and 5 bases respectively, with 6 bases between them. The CDR3 loop is CSVVPENIQYF. Written as DNA, the CDR3 is TGCAGCGTTGTGCCGGAAAACATTCAGTACTTC. Full variable domain (remainder filled in from reference TRBV29-1 and TRBJ2-4): SAVISQKPSRDICQRGTSLTIQCQVDSQVTMMFWYRQQPGQSLTLIATANQGSEATYESGFVIDKFPISRPNLTFSTLTVSNMSPEDSSIYLCSVVPENIQYFGAGTRLSVL.

This clonotype has just a few counts. This rearrangement joins TRBV20-1 to TRBJ1-5; no clear D gene. Deletions cut 3 bases from V and 7 bases from J, with 10 bases between. The CDR3 runs to 12 residues. The germline gives CDR1 DFQATT, CDR2 SNEGSKA (reference sequence). CDR3 nucleotides: TGCAGTGCTAGCGTTGCGGAACAGCCCCAGCATTTT. Its translation is CSASVAEQPQHF.

V is TRBV29-1 and J is TRBJ2-7, with 9 positions matching TRBD2. The CDR3 loop spans 13 amino acids. The germline gives CDR1 SQVTM, CDR2 ANQGSEA. V dropped 4 bases and J dropped 2; count of bases not matched to a gene: 3. CDR3 in DNA: TGCAGCGTTGGACTAGCGGAGGCCTACGAGCAGTACTTC. This codes for CSVGLAEAYEQYF.

This clonotype appeared many times. V and J are TRBV11-2 and TRBJ2-7; TRBD1 aligns across 8 bases. J lost 1 base, V lost 5 bases, and 13 bases had no gene match. The CDR3 totals 17 residues. Germline V gene lookup returns CDR1 SGHAT and CDR2 FQNNGV. For the CDR3, the DNA is TGTGCCAGCAGCCCAATCAACAGGGGGAAGGCTTCCTACGAGCAGTACTTC. Translating it yields CASSPINRGKASYEQYF.

As concerns this clonotype: A much larger clone lies one base from this, so it may be a read error. V gene TRBV14 combines with J gene TRBJ1-6; 7 bases fit TRBD1. The germline V gene encodes CDR1 SGHDN and CDR2 FVKESK. The CDR3 is 16 residues long. The CDR3 bases are TGTGCCAGCAGCCAAGATTTGGGACAGCTATCTTCACCCCCCCACTTT. Amino acids: CASSQDLGQLSSPPHF.

The chain employs TRBV28 and TRBJ1-6; D is undetermined. There are 14 residues in the CDR3. V dropped 4 bases and J dropped 9 bases, with 13 bases sitting between them. Germline V gives CDR1 MDHEN, CDR2 SYDVKM. Here the CDR3 DNA reads TGTGCCAGCAGTTCAGAGGGTAGCTTTTCACCCCTCCACTTT. As protein: CASSSEGSFSPLHF.

This clonotype was counted only a few times. The genes are TRBV5-6 and TRBJ2-7, with 10 nucleotides matching TRBD1. Germline CDR1 reads SGHDT; CDR2 reads YYEEEE. Unmatched junction bases numbered 5, after V lost 5 bases and J lost 6 bases. The CDR3 runs 13 residues. This CDR3 is CASRLGQGGEQYF. DNA of the CDR3: TGTGCCAGCAGACTAGGACAGGGGGGCGAGCAGTACTTC.

V usage is TRBV20-1 and J usage is TRBJ2-4, with 11 bases matching TRBD1. The J call may be mistaken, given a closer DNA end match to TRBJ2-7. CDR1 and CDR2 from the germline V gene are DFQATT and SNEGSKA (reference sequence). The CDR3 extends over 14 amino acids. Here the CDR3 DNA reads TGCAGTGCTAAAACCGGACAGGGGGCATACGAGCAGTACTTC. This codes for CSAKTGQGAYEQYF.

The sample holds many counts of this clonotype. The CDR3 region has the DNA TGTGCCAGCATAGGGACTCATGCCTACGAGCAGTACTTC. This codes for CASIGTHAYEQYF. This chain joins TRBV28 and TRBJ2-7; D may be TRBD2 (6 bases). This CDR3 is 13 amino acids long. The V and J ends lost 7 bases and 2 bases respectively, with 12 bases between them. CDR1 is MDHEN, CDR2 SYDVKM, per germline.

The V call is TRBV20-1, the J call TRBJ1-3; possibly TRBD1 for D (5 bases). There are 16 residues in the CDR3. CDR1 and CDR2 from the germline V gene are DFQATT and SNEGSKA (reference sequence). Between the trimmed V and J ends, which lost 3 bases and 4 bases, there was a span of 19 bases. The CDR3 is CSARGTGRSWGNTIYF. In DNA form, the CDR3 reads TGCAGTGCTAGGGGGACGGGCAGGTCCTGGGGAAACACCATATATTTT.

This clonotype was observed a handful of times. The gene calls are TRBV5-5 and TRBJ2-1; 7 nucleotides agree with TRBD2. The junction had 4 bases not matched to a gene; V was cut back by 7 bases and J by 6 bases. Germline V gene sequence: CDR1 SGHKS, CDR2 YYEKEE (reference sequence). The CDR3 runs 12 residues. CDR3 sequence: CASLGTINEQFF. For the CDR3, the DNA is TGTGCCAGCCTTGGGACTATCAATGAGCAGTTCTTC.

This clonotype came up a few times. The chain is built from TRBV7-9 and TRBJ1-2, with 7 bases identical to TRBD1. The germline gives CDR1 SEHNR, CDR2 FQNEAQ (reference sequence). V was pared by 5 bases and J by 3 bases, with 18 bases of the junction left unmatched. The CDR3 totals 18 residues. In DNA form, the CDR3 reads TGTGCCAGCAGCCCCAGTACCTTAGGGACAGTTTTTGACTATGGCTACACCTTC. Translation: CASSPSTLGTVFDYGYTF.

The table lists this clonotype with many counts. The J gene is TRBJ2-3, the V gene TRBV6-4; D tentatively reads TRBD1 or TRBD2 (5 bases each). This CDR3 region has 16 residues. CDR1 MRHNA and CDR2 SNTAGT come from the germline V gene. With 0 bases removed from V and 0 bases from J, the gap between germline ends came to 10 bases. CDR3 nucleotides: TGTGCCAGCAGTGACTCGGGGACCCCTAGCACAGATACGCAGTATTTT. As protein: CASSDSGTPSTDTQYF.

This clonotype was detected only a few times. The V and J genes are TRBV9 and TRBJ1-3; no definite D call. CDR1 SGDLS and CDR2 YYNGEE come from the germline V gene. The CDR3 is 16 amino acids. Trimming left V 0 bases short and J 0 bases short, with 10 bases between. The CDR3 nucleotides read TGTGCCAGCAGCGTAGCCTCCGGTGTCTCTGGAAACACCATATATTTT. Its translation: CASSVASGVSGNTIYF.